This TCR beta chain was observed in a study of response to subunit inactivated influenza vaccine. Study findings and constraints: The study's authors posited that every seasonal influenza vaccination enlists few new T cells.

This clonotype was recorded a few times. Its antigen is unknown. TCRdb fed the RT-PCR reads into MiXCR, producing one record per CDR3 protein. The sample has about 830,000 distinct CDR3 sequences, less than 20% seen once; the top ten hold 11%. This TCR was recovered from a man aged 45-60 years who received an inactivated influenza vaccine. The starting material was PBMCs from blood, obtained 5 days after vaccination.

The CDR3 DNA sequence: TGTGCCAGCAGTTGGACTAGCGGGAGGGCCAGGACGCAGTATTTT. Its translation: CASSWTSGRARTQYF. The chain carries TRBV6-2 or TRBV6-3 and TRBJ2-3, with 15 bases aligning to TRBD2. The CDR3 loop spans 15 amino acids. Per germline, CDR1 MNHEY and CDR2 SVGEGT. The V gene end was trimmed by 4 bases and the J gene end by 9 bases; junction bases not matched to a gene: 5.